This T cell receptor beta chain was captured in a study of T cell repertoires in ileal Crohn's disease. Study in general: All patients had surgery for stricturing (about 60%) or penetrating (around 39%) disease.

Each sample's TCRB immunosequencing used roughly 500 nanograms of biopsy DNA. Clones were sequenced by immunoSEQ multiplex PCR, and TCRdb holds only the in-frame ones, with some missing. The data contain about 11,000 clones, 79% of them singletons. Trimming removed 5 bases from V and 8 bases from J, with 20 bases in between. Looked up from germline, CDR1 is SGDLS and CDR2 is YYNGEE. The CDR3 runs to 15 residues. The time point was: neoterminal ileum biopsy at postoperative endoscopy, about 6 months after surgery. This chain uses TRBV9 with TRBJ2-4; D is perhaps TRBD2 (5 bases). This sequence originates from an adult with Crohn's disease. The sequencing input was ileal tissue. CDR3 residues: CASSSSGHHGDIQYF. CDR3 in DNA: TGTGCCAGCAGTTCCAGTGGGCACCACGGGGACATTCAGTACTTC.